These 25 T cell receptor beta chains came from one sample sequenced in a study of identifying expanded T cells in peripheral blood. Sequenced by immunoSEQ multiplex PCR; TCRdb stores in-frame clones only, minus some. Counted here are around 78,000 clones, approximately 85% occurring once; the ten biggest clones make up around 19%. The sequenced sample was blood. These receptors came from a person aged 18 to 75 in good health.

This chain links TRBV4-1 with TRBJ2-3; TRBD1 or TRBD2 may be the D gene (6 bases each). This CDR3 spans 15 amino acids. Between the trimmed V and J ends, which lost 1 base and 2 bases, there was a span of 10 bases. Germline V CDR1 and CDR2: MGHRA, YSYEKL. The CDR3 sequence: CASSQVGGYTDTQYF. CDR3 sequence (DNA): TGCGCCAGCAGCCAAGTGGGGGGCTACACAGATACGCAGTATTTT.

In its sample, this clone was seen a few times. This chain connects TRBV6-1 to TRBJ2-7; tentatively, D is TRBD2 (6 bases). Germline loops: CDR1 MNHNS, CDR2 SASEGT. The length of the CDR3 is 11 residues. This CDR3 is CGVGGAYEQYF. The CDR3 DNA follows: TGTGGGGTGGGGGGAGCCTACGAGCAGTACTTC.

The gene calls are TRBV7-2 and TRBJ2-5, with 8 bases matching TRBD2. J was trimmed by 1 base and V by 4 bases; bases with no gene match: 8. Germline values: CDR1 SGHTA, CDR2 FQGNSA. CDR3 size: 16 residues. CDR3 in amino acids: CASSSGARGGQETQYF. The DNA of the CDR3 is TGTGCCAGCAGCTCGGGGGCACGGGGGGGCCAAGAGACCCAGTACTTC.

This chain uses TRBV4-3 with TRBJ1-3, with D unresolved. The germline V gene encodes CDR1 LGHNA and CDR2 YSLEER. The CDR3 runs to 16 residues. The V end lost 0 bases, the J end lost 2 bases, and 11 bases lay between the germline ends. The CDR3, as DNA: TGCGCCAGCAGCCAAGATTGGGGAGGGACTGGAAACACCATATATTTT. Translated, it gives CASSQDWGGTGNTIYF.

The chain has TRBV29-1 and TRBJ2-6, with D uncertain. This CDR3 contains 13 residues. V lost 4 bases, J lost 3 bases, and 7 bases lay in between. Germline V CDR1 and CDR2: SQVTM, ANQGSEA. The CDR3 loop is CSVGASGANVLTF. In DNA form, the CDR3 reads TGCAGCGTTGGGGCTAGTGGGGCCAACGTCCTGACTTTC.

The rearrangement joins TRBV29-1 to TRBJ2-1; D call uncertain. CDR3 length: 14 residues. Germline CDR1 SQVTM, CDR2 ANQGSEA. V lost 4 bases and J lost 8, with 18 bases in between. The DNA for the CDR3 is TGCAGCGTTGTTGAAAGGGCGAACATCGATGAGCAGTTCTTC. Translated, it gives CSVVERANIDEQFF.

This rearrangement joins TRBV4-1 to TRBJ2-7; the D gene is possibly TRBD2 (7 bases). This CDR3 comprises 13 residues. CDR1 is MGHRA, CDR2 YSYEKL, per germline. Between the trimmed V and J ends, which lost 3 bases and 4 bases, there was a span of 10 bases. CDR3: CASSHRGGYEQYF. CDR3 in DNA: TGCGCCAGCAGCCATAGGGGGGGGTACGAGCAGTACTTC.

The V call is TRBV6-5, the J call TRBJ2-1; no reliable D call. With 5 bases removed from V and 0 bases from J, the gap between germline ends came to 8 bases. The germline CDR1 and CDR2 sequences are MNHEY and SVGAGI. The CDR3 length is 14 residues. The CDR3 DNA reads TGTGCCAGCAGTCCAGAGAGCTCCTACAATGAGCAGTTCTTC. Its protein product is CASSPESSYNEQFF.

This rearrangement joins TRBV19 to TRBJ1-4, with 10 bases identical to TRBD1. The V gene's germline CDR1 is LNHDA and CDR2 SQIVND (reference sequence). This CDR3 is built from 17 residues. V lost 8 bases and J lost 0; bases outside the gene matches: 9. The CDR3 is CASASGQGPATNEKLFF. In DNA, the CDR3 is TGTGCCAGTGCTTCGGGACAGGGGCCTGCAACTAATGAAAAACTGTTTTTT.

The CDR3 sequence is CASKRDRASPLHF. Here the CDR3 DNA reads TGTGCCAGCAAAAGGGACAGGGCTTCACCCCTCCACTTT. V gene TRBV25-1 combines with J gene TRBJ1-6; 9 bases are shared with TRBD1. With V trimmed by 7 bases and J by 9 bases, 4 bases remained unmatched. The CDR3 is 13 amino acids. CDR1 MGHDK and CDR2 SYGVNS come from the germline V gene.

The chain couples TRBV14 to TRBJ2-1; the match to TRBD2 covers 7 bases. V lost 5 bases and J lost 2; bases outside the gene matches: 9. The CDR3 contains 16 residues. The germline V gene encodes CDR1 SGHDN and CDR2 FVKESK. The CDR3 region is CASSKNREGAYNEQFF. The DNA of the CDR3 is TGTGCCAGCAGCAAGAATAGGGAGGGAGCCTACAATGAGCAGTTCTTC.

CDR3 region: CASSLGGLAGPYEQYF. DNA for the CDR3: TGTGCCAGCAGCTTGGGGGGACTAGCGGGACCCTACGAGCAGTACTTC. The V and J genes are TRBV5-6 and TRBJ2-7, with TRBD2 identical over 13 bases. The CDR3 covers 16 residues. Per germline, CDR1 SGHDT and CDR2 YYEEEE. Trimming took 0 bases from V and 2 from J; bases not matched to a gene: 2.

V gene TRBV9 combines with J gene TRBJ2-7, with TRBD2 matching over 10 bases. CDR1 SGDLS and CDR2 YYNGEE come from the germline V gene. The CDR3 runs 18 residues. Germline trimming cut 1 base from V and 0 bases from J; bases unmatched to any gene: 10. The CDR3 protein is CASSVSGTSVTSSYEQYF. The DNA for the CDR3 is TGTGCCAGCAGCGTATCTGGGACTAGCGTTACAAGCTCCTACGAGCAGTACTTC.

This sequence joins TRBV7-2 and TRBJ1-1; 7 bases are a match to TRBD1. The V segment lost 5 bases and the J segment 7 bases; nucleotides outside the gene matches: 13. The CDR3 length is 15 residues. CDR1 SGHTA and CDR2 FQGNSA come from the germline V gene. CDR3 amino acids: CASSLYVTGRGEAFF. DNA for the CDR3: TGTGCCAGCAGCCTCTACGTGACAGGGAGAGGTGAAGCTTTCTTT.

The rearrangement uses TRBV28 and TRBJ1-5; possible D gene TRBD1, 5 bases. The CDR3 has 14 residues. Trimming took 3 bases from V and 6 from J, leaving 12 bases between them. Germline lookup yields CDR1 MDHEN and CDR2 SYDVKM. In DNA form, the CDR3 reads TGTGCCAGCAGTTTGGGGGGAGCTACTCAGCCCCAGCATTTT. Its translation is CASSLGGATQPQHF.

This rearrangement joins TRBV5-4 to TRBJ2-1, with D possibly TRBD2 on 6 matching bases. Per germline, CDR1 SGHNT and CDR2 YYREEE (reference sequence). Trimming removed 3 bases from V and 6 bases from J, with 13 bases in between. This CDR3 is built from 14 residues. DNA of the CDR3: TGTGCCAGCAGCTCGGGACTCGCCGTCAATGAGCAGTTCTTC. As protein: CASSSGLAVNEQFF.

This sequence joins TRBV5-1 and TRBJ1-1; TRBD1 matches 11 bases. Germline CDR1 SGHRS, CDR2 YFSETQ. CDR3 length equals 15 residues. The trim removed 0 bases at V and 4 bases at J, leaving 2 bases unmatched. The CDR3 coding sequence is TGCGCCAGCAGCTTGGCGGGGACAGGGGGCACTGAAGCTTTCTTT. It specifies CASSLAGTGGTEAFF.

This rearrangement joins TRBV5-4 to TRBJ1-3; weak D call: TRBD1 (5 bases). V lost 6 bases and J 0 bases, leaving 13 bases between the germline ends. Germline V gene data show CDR1 as SGHNT and CDR2 as YYREEE (reference sequence). The CDR3 sequence is 15 residues long. The CDR3 bases are TGTGCCAGCACCATAGACAGCCGCTCTGGAAACACCATATATTTT. Residues: CASTIDSRSGNTIYF.

The CDR3 sequence: CASDPTGGSNTGELFF. CDR3 coding DNA: TGTGCCAGCGACCCCACCGGGGGCTCGAACACCGGGGAGCTGTTTTTT. This sequence joins TRBV7-3 and TRBJ2-2, with D possibly called TRBD1 or TRBD2 (6 bases each). The CDR3 has 16 amino acids. With 8 bases removed from V and 0 bases from J, the gap between germline ends came to 16 bases. Germline values: CDR1 SGHTA, CDR2 FQGTGA. Looking up the rest from reference TRBV7-3 and TRBJ2-2 gives the full variable domain: GAGVSQTPSNKVTEKGKYVELRCDPISGHTALYWYRQSLGQGPEFLIYFQGTGAADDSGLPNDRFFAVRPEGSVSTLKIQRTERGDSAVYLCASDPTGGSNTGELFFGEGSRLTVL.

This clone was recorded a few times. V and J are TRBV5-6 and TRBJ2-7; D is unclear. Germline CDR1 SGHDT, CDR2 YYEEEE. V was trimmed by 2 bases and J by 0 bases, leaving 12 bases between them. The CDR3 runs 15 residues. The CDR3, as DNA: TGTGCCAGCAGCTTCATGTCTGAGAGCTCCTACGAGCAGTACTTC. It codes for CASSFMSESSYEQYF.

This chain links TRBV6-5 with TRBJ2-2; D unclear. The CDR3 totals 14 residues. The V and J ends lost 2 bases and 6 bases respectively, with 10 bases between them. Germline values: CDR1 MNHEY, CDR2 SVGAGI. Here the CDR3 reads CASSYPSTAGELFF. CDR3 DNA: TGTGCCAGCAGTTACCCTTCTACGGCCGGGGAGCTGTTTTTT.

This rearrangement joins TRBV5-1 to TRBJ2-7; tentative D call: TRBD2 (6 bases). V dropped 0 bases and J dropped 5 bases, with 15 bases sitting between them. The CDR3 covers 15 residues. CDR1 is SGHRS, CDR2 YFSETQ, per germline. In DNA, the CDR3 is TGCGCCAGCAGCTTGGAAAATCCGGGGGAAAACGAGCAGTACTTC. It encodes CASSLENPGENEQYF.

V gene TRBV5-1 combines with J gene TRBJ2-3; D is uncertain. Germline V lookup: CDR1 SGHRS, CDR2 YFSETQ. V lost 0 bases to trimming and J lost 4 bases, with 9 bases between them. The CDR3 is 14 amino acids. The CDR3 nucleotides read TGCGCCAGCAGCTTGGCTATGGATGCAGATACGCAGTATTTT. Translation: CASSLAMDADTQYF.

This sequence joins TRBV7-6 and TRBJ2-7, with D maybe TRBD2 (6 bases). The CDR3 is made up of 14 amino acids. From germline, CDR1 is SGHVS and CDR2 FNYEAQ. V was clipped by 1 base and J by 1 base, with 8 bases between them. The CDR3 loop reads CASSLDGRSYEQYF. CDR3 DNA sequence: TGTGCCAGCAGCTTAGACGGGAGATCCTACGAGCAGTACTTC.

The chain uses TRBV7-2 and TRBJ1-5; D is unresolved. The CDR3 runs 12 residues. Trimming stripped 4 bases from V and 5 bases from J, with 6 bases between. In germline, CDR1 is SGHTA, CDR2 FQGNSA. CDR3 protein: CASSSDHQPQHF. In DNA, the CDR3 is TGTGCCAGCAGCTCAGACCATCAGCCCCAGCATTTT. The whole variable domain, remainder taken from reference TRBV7-2 and TRBJ1-5, is GAGVSQSPSNKVTEKGKDVELRCDPISGHTALYWYRQSLGQGLEFLIYFQGNSAPDKSGLPSDRFSAERTGGSVSTLTIQRTQQEDSAVYLCASSSDHQPQHFGDGTRLSIL.